This TCR beta chain was captured by sequencing in a study of blood T cell repertoires in COVID-19. Across the study: Whether acute or convalescent, the COVID-19 samples came from the United States, Italy and Spain. T cells, B-cell-depleted T cells, or PBMCs provided the cDNA or gDNA that served as material.

Authors' methods: Using reference gene primer amplification, nucleated cell counts were estimated. The repertoire was sequenced with immunoSEQ multiplex PCR; TCRdb's copy has only in-frame clones and lacks some. V and J calls and clone size follow that table, whereas D and trimming were derived from the DNA. The repertoire holds 150,000 to 200,000 clones, roughly four fifths seen once, with roughly 10% in the top ten. The CDR3 consists of 15 residues. Germline loops: CDR1 SEHNR, CDR2 FQNEAQ (reference sequence). V dropped 5 bases and J dropped 0 bases, with 11 bases sitting between them. The sample taken for sequencing was peripheral blood. The TCR comes from a human donor in a cohort sampled during active COVID-19. V usage is TRBV7-9 and J usage is TRBJ2-1; the D gene is possibly TRBD1 (5 bases). The CDR3 spells CASSLTASSYNEQFF. Written as DNA, the CDR3 is TGTGCCAGCAGCCTGACAGCTAGCTCCTACAATGAGCAGTTCTTC.